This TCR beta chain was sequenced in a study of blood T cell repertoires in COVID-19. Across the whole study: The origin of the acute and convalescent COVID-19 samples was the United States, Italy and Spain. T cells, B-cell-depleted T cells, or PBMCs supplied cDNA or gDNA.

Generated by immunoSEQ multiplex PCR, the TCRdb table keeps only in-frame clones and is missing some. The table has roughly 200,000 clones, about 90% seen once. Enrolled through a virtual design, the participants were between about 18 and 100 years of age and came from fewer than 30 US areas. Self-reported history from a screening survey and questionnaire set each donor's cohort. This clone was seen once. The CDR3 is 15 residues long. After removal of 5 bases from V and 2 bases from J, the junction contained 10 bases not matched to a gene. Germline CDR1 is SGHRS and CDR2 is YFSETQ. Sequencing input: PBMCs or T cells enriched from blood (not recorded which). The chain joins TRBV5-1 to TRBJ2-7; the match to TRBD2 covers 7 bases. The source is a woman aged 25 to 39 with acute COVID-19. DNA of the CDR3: TGCGCCAGCAGTCGGGACCCCGGGGGGACCTACGAGCAGTACTTC. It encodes CASSRDPGGTYEQYF.